The source of this T cell receptor beta chain is a study of a mutant IDH1 vaccine in newly diagnosed glioma. About the research overall: Vaccines began 4-6 weeks after radiotherapy alone, or with temozolomide cycles. Visit V12 was scheduled at week 35 and visit V13 at week 47. Treated patients had a mean age of 40.4 years and a sex split that was around 62% male and roughly 40% female. Those enrolled had earlier been treated with radiotherapy, temozolomide, or both, mostly both.

Time point meaning: week 47, end of study. One vaccine dose held 300 ug of mutant IDH1 20-mer peptide and came with topical imiquimod. Assay used: immunoSEQ multiplex PCR; TCRdb lists only in-frame clones, some missing. This table holds around 100,000 clones, just under 90% found once. A remark on this clone: No antigen is known for it.

CDR3 length: 18 residues. The chain couples TRBV21-1 to TRBJ1-6; the table's D gene call, TRBD1, was not cross checked with the DNA. TRBV21-1 is a known pseudogene. The clonotype was recovered from a woman aged 45-59 years with glioma. The input for sequencing was PBMCs, taken from a glioma patient whose treatment included an IDH1 peptide vaccine. This chain's CDR3 is CASSITQARGRVNSPLHF. The CDR3 DNA sequence: TGTGCCAGCAGCATAACCCAGGCGAGGGGGCGAGTAAATTCACCCCTCCACTTT.